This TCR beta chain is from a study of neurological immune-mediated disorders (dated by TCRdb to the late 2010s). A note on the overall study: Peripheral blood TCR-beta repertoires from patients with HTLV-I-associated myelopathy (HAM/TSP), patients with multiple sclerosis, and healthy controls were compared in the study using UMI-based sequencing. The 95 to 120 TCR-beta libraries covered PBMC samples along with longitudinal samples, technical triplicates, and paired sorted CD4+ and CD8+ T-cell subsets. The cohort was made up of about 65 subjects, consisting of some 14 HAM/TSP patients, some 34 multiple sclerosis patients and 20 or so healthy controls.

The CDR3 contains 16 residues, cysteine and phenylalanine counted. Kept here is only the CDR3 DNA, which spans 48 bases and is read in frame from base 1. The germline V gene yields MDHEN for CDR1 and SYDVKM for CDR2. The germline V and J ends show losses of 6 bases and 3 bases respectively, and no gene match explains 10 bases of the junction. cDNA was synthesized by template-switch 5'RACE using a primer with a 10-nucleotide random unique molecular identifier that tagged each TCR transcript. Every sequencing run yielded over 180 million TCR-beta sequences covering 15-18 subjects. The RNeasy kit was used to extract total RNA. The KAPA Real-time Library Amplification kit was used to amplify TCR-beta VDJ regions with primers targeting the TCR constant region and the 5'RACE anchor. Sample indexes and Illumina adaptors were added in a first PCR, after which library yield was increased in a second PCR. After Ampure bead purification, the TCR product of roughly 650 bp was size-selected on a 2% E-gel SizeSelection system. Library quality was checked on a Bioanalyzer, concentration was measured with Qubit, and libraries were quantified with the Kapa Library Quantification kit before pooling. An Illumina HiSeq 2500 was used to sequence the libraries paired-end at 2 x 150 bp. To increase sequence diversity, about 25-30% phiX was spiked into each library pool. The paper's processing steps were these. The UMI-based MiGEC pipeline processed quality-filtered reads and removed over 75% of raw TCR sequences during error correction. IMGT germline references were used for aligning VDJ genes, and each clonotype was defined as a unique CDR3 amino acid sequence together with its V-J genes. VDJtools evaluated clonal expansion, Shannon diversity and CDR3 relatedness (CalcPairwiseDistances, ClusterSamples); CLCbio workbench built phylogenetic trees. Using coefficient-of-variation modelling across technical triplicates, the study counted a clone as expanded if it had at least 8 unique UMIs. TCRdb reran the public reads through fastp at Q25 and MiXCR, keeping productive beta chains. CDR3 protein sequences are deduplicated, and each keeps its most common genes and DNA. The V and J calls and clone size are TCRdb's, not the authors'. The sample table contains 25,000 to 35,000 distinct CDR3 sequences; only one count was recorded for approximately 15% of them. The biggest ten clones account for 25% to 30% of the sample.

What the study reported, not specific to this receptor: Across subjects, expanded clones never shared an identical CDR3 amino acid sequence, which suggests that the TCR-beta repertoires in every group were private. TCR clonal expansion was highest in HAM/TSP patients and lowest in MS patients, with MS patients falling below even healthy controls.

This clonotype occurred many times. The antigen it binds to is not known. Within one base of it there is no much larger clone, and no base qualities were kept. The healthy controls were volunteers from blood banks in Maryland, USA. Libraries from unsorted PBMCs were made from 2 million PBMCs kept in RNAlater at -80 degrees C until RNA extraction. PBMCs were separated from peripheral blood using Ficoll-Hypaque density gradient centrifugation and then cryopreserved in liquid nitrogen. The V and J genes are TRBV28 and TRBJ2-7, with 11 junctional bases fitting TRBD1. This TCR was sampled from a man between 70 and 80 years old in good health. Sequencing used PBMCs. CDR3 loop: CASSTITGTGGYEQYF. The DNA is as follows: TGTGCCAGCAGCACAATAACCGGGACAGGGGGCTACGAGCAGTACTTC. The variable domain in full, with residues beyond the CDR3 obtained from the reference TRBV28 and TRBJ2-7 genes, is DVKVTQSSRYLVKRTGEKVFLECVQDMDHENMFWYRQDPGLGLRLIYFSYDVKMKEKGDIPEGYSVSREKKERFSLILESASTNQTSMYLCASSTITGTGGYEQYFGPGTRLTVT.